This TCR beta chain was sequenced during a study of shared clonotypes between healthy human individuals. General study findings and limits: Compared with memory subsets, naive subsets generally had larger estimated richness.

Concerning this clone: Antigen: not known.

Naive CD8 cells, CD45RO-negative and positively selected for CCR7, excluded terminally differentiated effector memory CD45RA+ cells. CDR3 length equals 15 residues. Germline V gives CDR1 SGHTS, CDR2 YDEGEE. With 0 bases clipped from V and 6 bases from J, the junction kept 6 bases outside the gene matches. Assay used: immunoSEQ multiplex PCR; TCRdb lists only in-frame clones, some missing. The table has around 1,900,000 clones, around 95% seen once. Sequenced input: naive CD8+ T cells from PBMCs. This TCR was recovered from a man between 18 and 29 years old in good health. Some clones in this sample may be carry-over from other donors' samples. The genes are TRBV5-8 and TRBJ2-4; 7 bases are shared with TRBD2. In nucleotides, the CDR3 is TGTGCCAGCAGCTTGGGCCTAGCGGAGCCAAACATTCAGTACTTC. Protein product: CASSLGLAEPNIQYF. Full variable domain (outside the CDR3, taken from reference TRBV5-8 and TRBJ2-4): EAGVTQSPTHLIKTRGQQATLRCSPISGHTSVYWYQQALGLGLQFLLWYDEGEERNRGNFPPRFSGRQFPNYSSELNVNALELEDSALYLCASSLGLAEPNIQYFGAGTRLSVL.